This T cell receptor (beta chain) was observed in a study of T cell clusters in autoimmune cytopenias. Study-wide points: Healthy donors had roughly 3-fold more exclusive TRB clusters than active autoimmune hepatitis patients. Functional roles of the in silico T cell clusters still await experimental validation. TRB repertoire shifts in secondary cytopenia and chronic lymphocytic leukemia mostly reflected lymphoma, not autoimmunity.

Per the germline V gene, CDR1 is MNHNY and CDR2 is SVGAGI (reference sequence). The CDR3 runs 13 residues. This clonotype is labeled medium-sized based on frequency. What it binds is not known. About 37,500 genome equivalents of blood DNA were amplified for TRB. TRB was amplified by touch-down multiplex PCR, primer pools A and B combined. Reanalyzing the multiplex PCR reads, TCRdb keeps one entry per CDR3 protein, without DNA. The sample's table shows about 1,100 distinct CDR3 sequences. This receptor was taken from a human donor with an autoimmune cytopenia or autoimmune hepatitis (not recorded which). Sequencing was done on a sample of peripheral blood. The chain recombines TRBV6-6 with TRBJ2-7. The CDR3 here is CASSYSHFYEQYF.